Listed below are T cell receptor beta chains from one sample, sequenced in a study of beta chain features in type 1 diabetes. Sequencing used immunoSEQ multiplex PCR; TCRdb keeps in-frame clones, though not all of them. The sample includes 310,000 or so clones, approximately 11% of them seen just once. Sequencing was performed on naive CD4+ T cells from blood. These receptors all come from a woman aged 25 to 45 in good health. Both conserved end residues are part of each CDR3. The D gene is left open where the match is weak. For some rows the clone size is stated as once, few or many, or as a class when expanded; others skip it.

TRBJ2-3 | TRBV11-2 | TRBD2 | few | CASSSRTSGRTDTQYF | TGTGCCAGCAGCTCCCGGACTAGCGGGAGGACAGATACGCAGTATTTT
TRBJ2-3 | TRBV18 | TRBD1 | . | CASSPLGTGVTDTQYF | TGTGCCAGCTCACCCTTGGGGACAGGGGTCACAGATACGCAGTATTTT
TRBJ2-4 | TRBV18 | TRBD2 | few | CASSPGTSGDKNIQYF | TGTGCCAGCTCACCTGGGACTAGCGGGGACAAAAACATTCAGTACTTC
TRBJ1-5 | TRBV2 | . | . | CASSVHGNQPQHF | TGTGCCAGCAGTGTACATGGCAATCAGCCCCAGCATTTT
TRBJ1-4 | TRBV25-1 | . | . | CASSEVRGWGEKLFF | TGTGCCAGCAGTGAAGTCAGGGGATGGGGTGAAAAACTGTTTTTT
TRBJ1-2 | TRBV30 | TRBD1 | . | CAWSTGGILYGYTF | TGTGCCTGGAGTACAGGGGGTATTTTATATGGCTACACCTTC
TRBJ1-1 | TRBV7-2 | . | few | CASSLVRNTEAFF | TGTGCCAGCAGCTTAGTGCGGAACACTGAAGCTTTCTTT
TRBJ2-3 | TRBV5-4 | . | few | CASSLDMRGTDTQYF | TGTGCCAGCAGCTTGGATATGCGGGGCACAGATACGCAGTATTTT
TRBJ2-1 | TRBV18 | . | few | CASSRRGVHNEQFF | TGTGCCAGCTCACGCAGGGGGGTCCACAATGAGCAGTTCTTC
TRBJ2-3 | TRBV7-3 | TRBD2 | few | CASSLFLAERTDTQYF | TGTGCCAGCAGCTTATTTCTAGCGGAACGCACAGATACGCAGTATTTT
TRBJ1-2 | TRBV2 | . | . | CASRDGVLSRGYTF | TGTGCCAGCAGAGACGGGGTTTTGAGCAGGGGCTACACCTTC
TRBJ2-5 | TRBV7-7 | TRBD2 | few | CASSQSGLAGAETQYF | TGTGCTAGCAGCCAATCGGGACTAGCGGGAGCAGAGACCCAGTACTTC
TRBJ2-1 | TRBV5-1 | TRBD2 | . | CASSFRAGAYNEQFF | TGCGCCAGCAGCTTTAGAGCGGGAGCCTACAATGAGCAGTTCTTC
TRBJ2-7 | TRBV6-6 | TRBD2 | few | CASSSPSQAGGSEQYF | TGTGCCAGCAGTTCACCCTCCCAGGCAGGCGGGAGCGAGCAGTACTTC
TRBJ2-3 | TRBV11-2 | TRBD2 | . | CASSRSGSTDTQYF | TGTGCCAGCAGTCGTAGCGGGAGCACAGATACGCAGTATTTT
TRBJ2-3 | TRBV7-3 | TRBD2 | . | CASSLGTRMNTQYF | TGTGCCAGCAGCTTGGGGACTAGAATGAATACGCAGTATTTT
TRBJ2-7 | TRBV28 | . | . | CASSRGFPYEQYF | TGTGCCAGCAGTCGGGGTTTCCCCTACGAGCAGTACTTC
TRBJ2-1 | TRBV2 | . | few | CASSEIVNEQFF | TGTGCCAGCAGTGAAATCGTCAATGAGCAGTTCTTC
TRBJ2-7 | TRBV28 | . | few | CASSFLGSAYYEQYF | TGTGCCAGCAGTTTCCTTGGGAGTGCGTATTACGAGCAGTACTTC
TRBJ2-7 | TRBV7-2 | TRBD2 | few | CASSLVAGGNRYEQYF | TGTGCCAGCAGCTTAGTTGCGGGAGGGAACCGCTACGAGCAGTACTTC
TRBJ2-3 | TRBV6-5 | . | . | CASSSLAPSTDTQYF | TGTGCCAGCAGTAGCCTAGCCCCTAGCACAGATACGCAGTATTTT
TRBJ1-5 | TRBV15 | . | . | CATSRVGGSAQHF | TGTGCCACCAGCAGGGTAGGAGGATCGGCCCAGCATTTT
TRBJ2-5 | TRBV13 | TRBD2 | few | CASSFGGETQYF | TGTGCCAGCAGCTTCGGGGGGGAGACCCAGTACTTC
TRBJ1-1 | TRBV5-4 | . | few | CASSATLNTEAFF | TGTGCCAGCAGCGCGACATTGAACACTGAAGCTTTCTTT
TRBJ2-1 | TRBV7-2 | TRBD2 | . | CASSPGGGSSWDEQFF | TGTGCCAGCAGCCCGGGTGGCGGGAGTTCGTGGGATGAGCAGTTCTTC
TRBJ2-3 | TRBV5-4 | TRBD1 | . | CASSGTGATDTQYF | TGTGCCAGCAGCGGGACAGGGGCAACAGATACGCAGTATTTT
TRBJ2-1 | TRBV2 | TRBD1 | . | CASRFDRGNEQFF | TGTGCCAGCAGATTTGACAGGGGCAATGAGCAGTTCTTC
TRBJ2-7 | TRBV7-8 | TRBD2 | few | CASSPTSGNSYEQYF | TGTGCCAGCAGCCCTACTAGCGGGAACTCCTACGAGCAGTACTTC
TRBJ1-5 | TRBV18 | . | . | CASSPPGPGNQPQHF | TGTGCCAGCTCACCCCCTGGGCCTGGCAATCAGCCCCAGCATTTT
TRBJ2-5 | TRBV7-8 | TRBD2 | once | CASSLGDRERGAQYF | TGTGCCAGCAGCTTAGGAGACAGGGAGCGGGGGGCCCAGTACTTC
TRBJ2-1 | TRBV6-1 | TRBD2 | few | CAITSGRLYNEQFF | TGTGCCATTACTAGCGGGAGACTTTACAATGAGCAGTTCTTC
TRBJ2-1 | TRBV28 | . | few | CASSGAAANTYHEQFF | TGTGCCAGCAGTGGTGCAGCGGCAAATACTTATCATGAGCAGTTCTTC
TRBJ2-3 | TRBV18 | TRBD2 | few | CASSHGLAGADTQYF | TGTGCCAGCTCACACGGACTAGCGGGAGCCGATACGCAGTATTTT
TRBJ2-5 | TRBV7-3 | TRBD1 | . | CASSPGQQETQYF | TGTGCCAGCAGCCCGGGACAGCAAGAGACCCAGTACTTC
TRBJ2-3 | TRBV27 | TRBD2 | . | CASSFLLAGSTDTQYF | TGTGCCAGCAGTTTTTTACTAGCGGGGTCCACAGATACGCAGTATTTT
TRBJ1-1 | TRBV25-1 | . | few | CASSPSLGANTEAFF | TGTGCCAGCAGTCCCTCCCTTGGGGCCAACACTGAAGCTTTCTTT
TRBJ1-5 | TRBV9 | TRBD1 | few | CASSPRDSSNQPQHF | TGTGCCAGCAGCCCGCGGGACAGTAGCAATCAGCCCCAGCATTTT
TRBJ1-5 | TRBV19 | TRBD1 | few | CASSTRQGRNQPQHF | TGTGCCAGTAGTACCCGACAGGGGCGCAATCAGCCCCAGCATTTT
TRBJ2-7 | TRBV28 | TRBD1 | few | CASSPSGQGAEEQYF | TGTGCCAGCAGTCCCTCGGGACAGGGGGCGGAGGAGCAGTACTTC
TRBJ2-3 | TRBV29-1 | TRBD2 | few | CSVGSTSGFTDTQYF | TGCAGCGTTGGGAGTACTAGCGGGTTCACAGATACGCAGTATTTT
TRBJ2-6 | TRBV5-4 | . | . | CASNLQGAGANVLTF | TGTGCCAGCAACTTACAGGGTGCTGGGGCCAACGTCCTGACTTTC
TRBJ2-2 | TRBV4-3 | TRBD1 | many | CASSQLTGWKVSGELFF | TGCGCCAGCAGCCAACTGACAGGGTGGAAGGTATCCGGGGAGCTGTTTTTT
TRBJ1-1 | TRBV28 | . | . | CASRPSPDRNTEAFF | TGTGCCAGCAGACCTTCCCCGGACAGGAACACTGAAGCTTTCTTT
TRBJ2-7 | TRBV4-3 | . | . | CASSQEPRGGYEQYF | TGCGCCAGCAGCCAAGAACCCAGGGGTGGCTACGAGCAGTACTTC
TRBJ2-3 | TRBV25-1 | TRBD2 | few | CASSELPLAGGQDTQYF | TGTGCCAGCAGTGAATTGCCGCTAGCGGGAGGGCAGGATACGCAGTATTTT
TRBJ2-1 | TRBV5-6 | . | . | CASSKALGYNEQFF | TGTGCCAGCAGCAAAGCTCTAGGATACAATGAGCAGTTCTTC
TRBJ1-5 | TRBV18 | TRBD1 | . | CASSSGTGNFPQHF | TGTGCCAGCTCATCTGGGACAGGGAACTTTCCCCAGCATTTT
TRBJ1-2 | TRBV4-2 | TRBD1 | few | CASSPDRGELGYTF | TGTGCCAGCAGTCCGGACAGGGGGGAGTTGGGCTACACCTTC
TRBJ2-1 | TRBV11-2 | . | . | CASSLTSRNNEQFF | TGTGCCAGCAGCTTAACTAGCAGAAACAATGAGCAGTTCTTC
TRBJ1-5 | TRBV28 | . | . | CASSEGQPQHF | TGTGCCAGCAGTGAGGGCCAGCCCCAGCATTTT
TRBJ2-7 | TRBV19 | . | . | CASSRGTLGYEQYF | TGTGCCAGTAGCCGGGGGACCCTCGGATACGAGCAGTACTTC